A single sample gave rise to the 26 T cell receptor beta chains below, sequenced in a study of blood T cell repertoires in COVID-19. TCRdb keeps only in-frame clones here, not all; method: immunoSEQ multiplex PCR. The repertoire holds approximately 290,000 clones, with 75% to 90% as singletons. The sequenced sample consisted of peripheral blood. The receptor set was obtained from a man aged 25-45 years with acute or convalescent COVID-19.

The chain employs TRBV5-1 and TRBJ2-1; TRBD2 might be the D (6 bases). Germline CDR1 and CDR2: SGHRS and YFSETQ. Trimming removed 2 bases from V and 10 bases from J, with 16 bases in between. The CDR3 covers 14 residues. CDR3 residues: CASSLEILGREQFF. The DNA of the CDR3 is TGCGCCAGCAGCTTAGAAATTCTAGGGAGGGAGCAGTTCTTC. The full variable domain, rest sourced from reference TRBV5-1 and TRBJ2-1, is KAGVTQTPRYLIKTRGQQVTLSCSPISGHRSVSWYQQTPGQGLQFLFEYFSETQRNKGNFPGRFSGRQFSNSRSEMNVSTLELGDSALYLCASSLEILGREQFFGPGTRLTVL.

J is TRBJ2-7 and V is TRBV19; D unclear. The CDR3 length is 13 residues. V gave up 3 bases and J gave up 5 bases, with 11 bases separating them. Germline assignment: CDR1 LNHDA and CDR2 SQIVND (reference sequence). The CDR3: CASSIQRNHEQYF. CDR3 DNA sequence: TGTGCCAGTAGTATCCAGCGAAACCACGAGCAGTACTTC.

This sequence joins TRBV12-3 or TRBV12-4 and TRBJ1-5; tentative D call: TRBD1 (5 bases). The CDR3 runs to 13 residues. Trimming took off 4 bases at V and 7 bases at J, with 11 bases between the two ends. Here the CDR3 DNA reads TGTGCCAGCAGTTCAGGGTTAGGGCAGCCCCAGCATTTT. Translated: CASSSGLGQPQHF.

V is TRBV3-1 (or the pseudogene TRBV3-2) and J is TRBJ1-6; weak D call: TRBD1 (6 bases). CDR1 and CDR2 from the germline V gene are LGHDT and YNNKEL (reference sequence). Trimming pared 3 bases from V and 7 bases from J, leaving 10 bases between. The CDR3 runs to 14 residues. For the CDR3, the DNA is TGTGCCAGCAGCCAGGGACAACGGAATTCACCCCTCCACTTT. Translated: CASSQGQRNSPLHF.

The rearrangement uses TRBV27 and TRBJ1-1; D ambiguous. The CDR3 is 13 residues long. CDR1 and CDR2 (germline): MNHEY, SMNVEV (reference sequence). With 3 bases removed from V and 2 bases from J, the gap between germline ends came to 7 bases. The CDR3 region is CASSFWLNTEAFF. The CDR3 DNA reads TGTGCCAGCAGTTTCTGGCTCAACACTGAAGCTTTCTTT.

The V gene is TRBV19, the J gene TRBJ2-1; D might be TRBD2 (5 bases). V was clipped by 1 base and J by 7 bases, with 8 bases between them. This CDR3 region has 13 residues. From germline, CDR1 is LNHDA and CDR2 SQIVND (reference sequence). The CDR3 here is CASSIGTWNEQFF. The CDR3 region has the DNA TGTGCCAGTAGTATAGGGACTTGGAATGAGCAGTTCTTC.

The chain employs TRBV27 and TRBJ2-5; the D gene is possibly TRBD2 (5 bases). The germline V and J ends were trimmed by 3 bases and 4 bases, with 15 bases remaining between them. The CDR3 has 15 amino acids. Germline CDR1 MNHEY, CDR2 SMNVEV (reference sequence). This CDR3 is CASSFRGLGVETQYF. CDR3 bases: TGTGCCAGCAGTTTCCGAGGTCTGGGAGTAGAGACCCAGTACTTC.

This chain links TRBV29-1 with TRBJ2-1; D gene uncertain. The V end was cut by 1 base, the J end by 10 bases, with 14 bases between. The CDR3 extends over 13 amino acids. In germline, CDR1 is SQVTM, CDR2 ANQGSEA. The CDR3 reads CSVEAPVHKEQFF. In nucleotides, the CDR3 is TGCAGCGTTGAAGCCCCGGTGCATAAAGAGCAGTTCTTC.

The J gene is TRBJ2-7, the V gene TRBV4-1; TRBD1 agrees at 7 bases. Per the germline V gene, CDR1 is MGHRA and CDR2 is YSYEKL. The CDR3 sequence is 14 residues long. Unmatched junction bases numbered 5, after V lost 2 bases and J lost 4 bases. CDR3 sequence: CASSQPGTVYEQYF. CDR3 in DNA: TGCGCCAGCAGCCAACCCGGGACAGTGTACGAGCAGTACTTC.

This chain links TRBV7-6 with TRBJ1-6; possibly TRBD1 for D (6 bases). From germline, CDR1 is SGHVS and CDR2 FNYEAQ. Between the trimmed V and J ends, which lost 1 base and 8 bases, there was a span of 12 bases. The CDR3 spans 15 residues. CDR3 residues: CASSLVPDRDSPLHF. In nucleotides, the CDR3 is TGTGCCAGCAGCTTAGTGCCGGACAGAGATTCACCCCTCCACTTT.

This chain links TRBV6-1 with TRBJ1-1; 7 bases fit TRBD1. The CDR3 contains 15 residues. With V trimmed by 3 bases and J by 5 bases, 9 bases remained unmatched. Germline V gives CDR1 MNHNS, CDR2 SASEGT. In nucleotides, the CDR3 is TGTGCCAGCAGTGACAGGGGGGCCAGACCAACTGAAGCTTTCTTT. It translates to CASSDRGARPTEAFF.

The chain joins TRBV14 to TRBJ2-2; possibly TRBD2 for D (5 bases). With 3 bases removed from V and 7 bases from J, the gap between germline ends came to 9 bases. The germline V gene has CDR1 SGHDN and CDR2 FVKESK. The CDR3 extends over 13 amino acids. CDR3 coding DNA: TGTGCCAGCAGCCACGCGGGCGGCGGGGAGCTGTTTTTT. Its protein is CASSHAGGGELFF.

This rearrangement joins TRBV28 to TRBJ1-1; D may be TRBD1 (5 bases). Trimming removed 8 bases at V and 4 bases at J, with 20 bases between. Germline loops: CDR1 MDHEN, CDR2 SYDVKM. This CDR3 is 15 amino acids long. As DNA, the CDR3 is TGTGCCAGCCACCGCCGGGGGGGAACGGGCACTGAAGCTTTCTTT. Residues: CASHRRGGTGTEAFF.

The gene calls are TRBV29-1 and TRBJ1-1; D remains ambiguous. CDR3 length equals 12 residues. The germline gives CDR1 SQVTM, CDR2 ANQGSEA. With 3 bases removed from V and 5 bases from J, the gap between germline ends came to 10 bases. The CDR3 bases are TGCAGCGTTGAGGGGAGGGAAACTGAAGCTTTCTTT. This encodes CSVEGRETEAFF.

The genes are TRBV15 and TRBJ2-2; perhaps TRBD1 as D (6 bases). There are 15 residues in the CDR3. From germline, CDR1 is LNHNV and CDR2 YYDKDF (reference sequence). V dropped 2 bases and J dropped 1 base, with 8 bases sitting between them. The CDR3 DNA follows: TGTGCCACCAGCAGAAACAGGGTGAACACCGGGGAGCTGTTTTTT. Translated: CATSRNRVNTGELFF.

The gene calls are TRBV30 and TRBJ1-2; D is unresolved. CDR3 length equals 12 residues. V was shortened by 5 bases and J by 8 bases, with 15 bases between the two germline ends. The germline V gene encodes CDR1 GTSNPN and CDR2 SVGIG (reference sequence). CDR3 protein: CAWDYAAGGYTF. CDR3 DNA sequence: TGTGCCTGGGATTATGCCGCGGGGGGCTACACCTTC.

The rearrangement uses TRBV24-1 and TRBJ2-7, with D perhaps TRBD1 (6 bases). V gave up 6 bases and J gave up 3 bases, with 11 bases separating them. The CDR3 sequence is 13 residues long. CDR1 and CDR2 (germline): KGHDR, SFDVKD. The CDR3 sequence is CATSRTANYEQYF. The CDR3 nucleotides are TGTGCCACCAGTCGGACAGCTAACTACGAGCAGTACTTC.

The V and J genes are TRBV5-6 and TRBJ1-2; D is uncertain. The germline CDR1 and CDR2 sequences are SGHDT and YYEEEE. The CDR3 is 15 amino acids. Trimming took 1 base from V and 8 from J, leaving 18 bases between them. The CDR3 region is CASSLRHGITMGYTF. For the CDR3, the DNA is TGTGCCAGCAGCTTGCGGCACGGAATAACTATGGGCTACACCTTC. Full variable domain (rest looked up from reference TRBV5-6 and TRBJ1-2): DAGVTQSPTHLIKTRGQQVTLRCSPKSGHDTVSWYQQALGQGPQFIFQYYEEEERQRGNFPDRFSGHQFPNYSSELNVNALLLGDSALYLCASSLRHGITMGYTFGSGTRLTVV.

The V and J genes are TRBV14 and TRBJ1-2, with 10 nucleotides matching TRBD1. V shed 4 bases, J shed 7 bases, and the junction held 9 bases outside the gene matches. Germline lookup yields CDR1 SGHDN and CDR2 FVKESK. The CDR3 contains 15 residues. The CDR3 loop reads CASSRVTGGRGGYTF. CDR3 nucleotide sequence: TGTGCCAGCAGCCGCGTGACAGGGGGCAGAGGTGGCTACACCTTC.

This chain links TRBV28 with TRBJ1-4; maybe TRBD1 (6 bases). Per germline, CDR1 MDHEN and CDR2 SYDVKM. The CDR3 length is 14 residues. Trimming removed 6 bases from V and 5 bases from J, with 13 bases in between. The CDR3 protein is CASSRGQPNEKLFF. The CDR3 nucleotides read TGTGCCAGCAGCCGTGGACAGCCGAATGAAAAACTGTTTTTT. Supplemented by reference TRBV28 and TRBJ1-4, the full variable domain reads DVKVTQSSRYLVKRTGEKVFLECVQDMDHENMFWYRQDPGLGLRLIYFSYDVKMKEKGDIPEGYSVSREKKERFSLILESASTNQTSMYLCASSRGQPNEKLFFGSGTQLSVL.

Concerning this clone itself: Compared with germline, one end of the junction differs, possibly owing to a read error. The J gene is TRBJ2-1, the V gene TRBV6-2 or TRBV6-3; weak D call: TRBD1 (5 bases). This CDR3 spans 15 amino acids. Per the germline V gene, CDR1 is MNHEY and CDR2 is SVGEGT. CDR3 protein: CASRYDTGSYNEQFF. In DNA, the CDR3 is TGTGCCAGCCGTTATGACACAGGCTCCTACAATGAGCAGTTCTTC.

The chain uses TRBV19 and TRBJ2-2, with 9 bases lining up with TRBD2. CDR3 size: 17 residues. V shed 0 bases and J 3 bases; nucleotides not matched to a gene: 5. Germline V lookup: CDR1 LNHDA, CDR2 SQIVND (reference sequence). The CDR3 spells CASSIDRTSVDTGELFF. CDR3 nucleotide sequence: TGTGCCAGTAGTATAGATCGGACTAGCGTCGACACCGGGGAGCTGTTTTTT.

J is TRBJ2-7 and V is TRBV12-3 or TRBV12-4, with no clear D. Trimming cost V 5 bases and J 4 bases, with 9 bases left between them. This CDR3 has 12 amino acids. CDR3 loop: CASSASLYEQYF. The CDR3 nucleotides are TGTGCCAGCAGTGCGAGCCTTTACGAGCAGTACTTC.

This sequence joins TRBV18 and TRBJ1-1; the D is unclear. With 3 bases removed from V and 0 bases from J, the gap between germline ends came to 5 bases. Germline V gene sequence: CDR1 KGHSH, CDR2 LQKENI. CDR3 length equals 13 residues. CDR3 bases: TGTGCCAGCTCACCCTCAGTGAACACTGAAGCTTTCTTT. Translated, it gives CASSPSVNTEAFF.

The DNA for the CDR3 is TGTGCCAGCAGCCAAGGGGTACAGCCTGATCAGCCCCAGCATTTT. This encodes CASSQGVQPDQPQHF. The chain joins TRBV4-2 to TRBJ1-5; the D is unclear. Trimming shortened V by 1 base and J by 5 bases, and 12 bases separated the two germline ends. Germline CDR1 is LGHNA and CDR2 is YNFKEQ. This CDR3 spans 15 amino acids.

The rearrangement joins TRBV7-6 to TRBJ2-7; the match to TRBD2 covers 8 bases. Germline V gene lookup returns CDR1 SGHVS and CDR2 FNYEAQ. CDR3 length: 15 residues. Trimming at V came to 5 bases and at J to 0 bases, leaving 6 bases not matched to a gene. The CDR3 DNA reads TGTGCCAGCAGCCCGCTGAGCGGGAGCTCCTACGAGCAGTACTTC. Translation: CASSPLSGSSYEQYF.